The rows below give T cell receptor beta chains drawn from one sample of a study of blood T cells in healthy people across ages. TCRdb redid the calling of the 5' RACE reads with MiXCR, one entry per CDR3 protein. The sample lists about a million distinct CDR3 sequences; about 53% were seen once. The sequenced sample was blood. These TCRs come from a woman aged 60-70 years in good health. CDR3s include the opening cysteine and the closing phenylalanine or tryptophan.

v_gene	j_gene	CDR3aa
TRBV9	TRBJ2-5	CASSVVEQGGETQYF
TRBV20-1	TRBJ1-2	CSARDPGGVANYGYTF
TRBV7-6	TRBJ2-7	CASSLFGGGDEQYF
TRBV27	TRBJ2-5	CASSLKEPRLARERGTQYF
TRBV11-2	TRBJ1-2	CASSFSFRGAESNYGYTF
TRBV9	TRBJ2-5	CASSVDWGETQYF
TRBV2	TRBJ2-7	CASRPGLAGRAYEQYF
TRBV11-2	TRBJ2-7	CASSQTGGLSYEQYF
TRBV6-4	TRBJ2-3	CASSEHESTDTQYF
TRBV30	-	CAWSGGRETQYF
TRBV5-4	TRBJ2-1	CASSLTYANEQFF